These 17 T cell receptor beta chains originate from one sample sequenced in a study of blood T cell repertoires in COVID-19. Some clones are missing from TCRdb's copy, which holds only in-frame ones; the method was immunoSEQ multiplex PCR. The sample shows roughly 68,000 clones, around 90% of them seen only once. Material: peripheral blood. The receptors were sampled from a human donor in a cohort sampled during active COVID-19.

The count of this clone is one. This sequence joins TRBV4-2 and TRBJ2-5; tentative D call: TRBD1 (5 bases). The CDR3 extends over 14 amino acids. Per germline, CDR1 LGHNA and CDR2 YNFKEQ. V shed 0 bases and J shed 3 bases, with 8 bases lying between them. The CDR3 DNA is TGTGCCAGCAGCCAAGATCTCAGGGAAGAGACCCAGTACTTC. The encoded protein is CASSQDLREETQYF.

J is TRBJ1-3 and V is TRBV14; 8 bases map to TRBD1. V trimming: 0 bases; J trimming: 5 bases; junction bases outside the gene matches: 9. CDR3 length: 17 amino acids. In germline, CDR1 is SGHDN, CDR2 FVKESK. The DNA for the CDR3 is TGTGCCAGCAGCCAAGATTGGAGACAGGGGCCCCGAAACACCATATATTTT. Translation gives CASSQDWRQGPRNTIYF. Complete variable domain (other parts from reference TRBV14 and TRBJ1-3): EAGVTQFPSHSVIEKGQTVTLRCDPISGHDNLYWYRRVMGKEIKFLLHFVKESKQDESGMPNNRFLAERTGGTYSTLKVQPAELEDSGVYFCASSQDWRQGPRNTIYFGEGSWLTVV.

The chain joins TRBV5-4 to TRBJ2-1; 7 nucleotides match TRBD1. Germline lookup yields CDR1 SGHNT and CDR2 YYREEE (reference sequence). The CDR3 runs 15 residues. The trim removed 0 bases at V and 1 base at J, leaving 1 base unmatched. The CDR3 region is CASSLETGSYNEQFF. The CDR3 bases are TGTGCCAGCAGCTTGGAGACAGGGTCCTACAATGAGCAGTTCTTC.

The chain has TRBV29-1 and TRBJ2-7; the D gene is possibly TRBD2 (5 bases). This CDR3 contains 12 residues. The germline V and J ends were trimmed by 6 bases and 2 bases, with 11 bases remaining between them. Germline V CDR1 and CDR2: SQVTM, ANQGSEA. CDR3 region: CSVRPGTYEQYF. The CDR3 region has the DNA TGCAGCGTCCGTCCCGGGACCTACGAGCAGTACTTC.

CDR3 bases: TGCGCCAGCAGCCTTGCATTAGCGGACAATGAGCAGTTCTTC. Protein sequence: CASSLALADNEQFF. The rearrangement joins TRBV5-1 to TRBJ2-1; a possible D gene is TRBD2 (6 bases). V was clipped by 4 bases and J by 5 bases, with 13 bases between them. CDR1 is SGHRS and CDR2 is YFSETQ in the germline V gene. CDR3 size: 14 residues.

This chain links TRBV5-1 with TRBJ2-3; no reliable D call. V lost 0 bases and J 4 bases, leaving 9 bases between the germline ends. CDR3 length: 14 amino acids. Germline CDR1 reads SGHRS; CDR2 reads YFSETQ. This CDR3 reads CASSLVPSSDTQYF. As DNA, the CDR3 is TGCGCCAGCAGCTTGGTTCCTAGTTCAGATACGCAGTATTTT.

The rearrangement links TRBV7-9 to TRBJ1-5; TRBD1 is a possible D gene (6 bases). Germline V CDR1 and CDR2: SEHNR, FQNEAQ (reference sequence). Deletions cut 5 bases from V and 5 bases from J, with 13 bases between. This CDR3 is 14 amino acids long. The CDR3 reads CASSKGGADQPQHF. DNA for the CDR3: TGTGCCAGCAGCAAAGGGGGAGCTGATCAGCCCCAGCATTTT.

V and J are TRBV5-6 and TRBJ2-5; 9 bases line up with TRBD1. V shed 0 bases and J 0 bases; nucleotides not matched to a gene: 9. This CDR3 is built from 18 residues. In germline, CDR1 is SGHDT, CDR2 YYEEEE. The CDR3 DNA is TGTGCCAGCAGCTTGGGGGGCCGGGACAGGGCTAACCAAGAGACCCAGTACTTC. Its translation is CASSLGGRDRANQETQYF.

This chain links TRBV4-2 with TRBJ2-7, with 7 positions matching TRBD2. Germline values: CDR1 LGHNA, CDR2 YNFKEQ. The CDR3 runs to 16 residues. Germline trimming cut 0 bases from V and 7 bases from J; bases unmatched to any gene: 12. CDR3 sequence: CASSQDGTKRGLEQYF. CDR3 sequence (DNA): TGTGCCAGCAGCCAAGACGGGACTAAACGGGGATTGGAGCAGTACTTC.

The rearrangement uses TRBV5-4 and TRBJ2-7; a weak D match, TRBD1 (6 bases). The CDR3 spans 13 residues. Germline-derived CDR1 and CDR2 are SGHNT and YYREEE (reference sequence). V lost 0 bases and J lost 7, with 11 bases in between. This CDR3 is CASSLDRAREQYF. For the CDR3, the DNA is TGTGCCAGCAGCTTGGACAGGGCTCGGGAGCAGTACTTC. Together with reference TRBV5-4 and TRBJ2-7, the CDR3 gives the full variable domain: ETGVTQSPTHLIKTRGQQVTLRCSSQSGHNTVSWYQQALGQGPQFIFQYYREEENGRGNFPPRFSGLQFPNYSSELNVNALELDDSALYLCASSLDRAREQYFGPGTRLTVT.

This clone was found once. This rearrangement joins TRBV10-1 to TRBJ2-2; a weak D match, TRBD2 (5 bases). Germline lookup yields CDR1 WNHNN and CDR2 SYGVQD (reference sequence). This CDR3 region has 13 residues. V gave up 6 bases and J gave up 7 bases, with 12 bases separating them. CDR3: CASSLTMLGELFF. The CDR3 DNA follows: TGCGCCAGCAGCCTGACTATGCTCGGGGAGCTGTTTTTT.

In this sample, this clone turned up once. The chain employs TRBV7-2 and TRBJ1-3, with 9 bases that match TRBD1. The CDR3 covers 15 residues. Germline CDR1 and CDR2: SGHTA and FQGNSA. J gave up 4 bases and V 1 base, and 2 bases lay outside the gene matches. The CDR3 region is CASSLDRGQGNTIYF. CDR3 nucleotide sequence: TGTGCCAGCAGCTTAGACAGGGGGCAGGGAAACACCATATATTTT.

V gene TRBV5-8 combines with J gene TRBJ2-7; 14 positions agree with TRBD2. Germline CDR1 reads SGHTS; CDR2 reads YDEGEE. CDR3 length: 18 residues. V lost 4 bases and J lost 0; bases outside the gene matches: 9. CDR3 sequence: CASSRGLAGALSSYEQYF. The DNA for the CDR3 is TGTGCCAGCAGCCGGGGACTAGCGGGGGCCTTGAGCTCCTACGAGCAGTACTTC.

The V call is TRBV11-3, the J call TRBJ2-2; maybe TRBD2 (7 bases). Germline values: CDR1 SGHNT, CDR2 YENEEA. V lost 6 bases, J lost 4 bases, and 15 bases lay in between. The CDR3 loop spans 15 amino acids. CDR3 bases: TGTGCCAGCAGAGTGGGGGGGCCCGGCACCGGGGAGCTGTTTTTT. Amino acid sequence: CASRVGGPGTGELFF.

This chain uses TRBV7-3 with TRBJ2-3; 8 bases are a match to TRBD2. This CDR3 contains 18 residues. Germline V gives CDR1 SGHTA, CDR2 FQGTGA. Trimming removed 11 bases from V and 5 bases from J; junction bases left unmatched: 24. The CDR3 here is CAGSLHVLRGGPRDTQYF. The CDR3 nucleotides are TGTGCCGGGTCTCTGCACGTCCTACGGGGGGGCCCGAGAGATACGCAGTATTTT.

V gene TRBV11-2 combines with J gene TRBJ2-5; TRBD2 aligns across 13 bases. V lost 4 bases and J lost 4; bases outside the gene matches: 9. This CDR3 has 17 amino acids. Germline assignment: CDR1 SGHAT and CDR2 FQNNGV. CDR3 sequence reads: CASSSTSGGLMGETQYF. CDR3 in DNA: TGTGCCAGCAGCTCGACTAGCGGGGGGCTCATGGGAGAGACCCAGTACTTC.

The genes are TRBV19 and TRBJ1-1, with a weak D call TRBD1 (5 bases). The V end was cut by 2 bases, the J end by 6 bases, with 25 bases between. Germline V gene lookup returns CDR1 LNHDA and CDR2 SQIVND (reference sequence). This CDR3 region has 18 residues. The DNA of the CDR3 is TGTGCCAGTAGTATACAGGGTCGGGCCTCCGGTGGTTTGGCTGAAGCTTTCTTT. It encodes CASSIQGRASGGLAEAFF.